This T cell receptor (beta chain) appears in the sequencing data of a study of shared T cell receptors in the human thymus. This CDR3 region has 14 residues. V was pared by 6 bases and J by 3 bases, with 12 bases between. The V gene's germline CDR1 is MDHEN and CDR2 SYDVKM. Some clones are missing from TCRdb's copy, which holds only in-frame ones; the method was immunoSEQ multiplex PCR. The sample yields under 450,000 clones, around 95% seen once. The sample consisted of thymocytes. This sequence originates from a human donor. This sequence joins TRBV28 and TRBJ1-5; D uncertain. The CDR3 nucleotides are TGTGCCAGCAGCCTAACCCGTAACAATCAGCCCCAGCATTTT. Protein sequence: CASSLTRNNQPQHF.